This T cell receptor beta chain is from a study of control samples from healthy donors and cancer patients. The CDR3 is 15 residues long. Germline lookup yields CDR1 SGHNT and CDR2 YENEEA. With 4 bases removed from V and 3 bases from J, the gap between germline ends came to 16 bases. Here immunoSEQ multiplex PCR was the method, and the copy in TCRdb shows in-frame clones only, minus some. The data show around 120,000 clones, 90% to 95% seen once. This chain uses TRBV11-3 with TRBJ2-7; TRBD1 might be the D (6 bases). Sequenced material: blood. The TCR comes from a woman aged 18-29 years in good health. This chain's CDR3 is CASSSRRGPNYEQYF. CDR3 DNA: TGTGCCAGCAGCTCCCGCAGGGGCCCGAACTACGAGCAGTACTTC.